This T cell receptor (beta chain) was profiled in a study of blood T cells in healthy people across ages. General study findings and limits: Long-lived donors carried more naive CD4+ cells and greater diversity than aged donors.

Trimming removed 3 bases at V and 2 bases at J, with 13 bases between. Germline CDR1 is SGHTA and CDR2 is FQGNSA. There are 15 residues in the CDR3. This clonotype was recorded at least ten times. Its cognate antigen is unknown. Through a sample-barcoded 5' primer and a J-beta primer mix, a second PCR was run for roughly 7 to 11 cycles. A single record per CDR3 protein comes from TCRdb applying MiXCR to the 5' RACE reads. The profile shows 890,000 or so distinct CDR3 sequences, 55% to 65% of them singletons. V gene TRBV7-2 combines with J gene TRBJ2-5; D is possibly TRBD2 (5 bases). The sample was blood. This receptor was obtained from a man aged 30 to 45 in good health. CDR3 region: CASSLRVGRQETQYF. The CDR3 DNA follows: TGTGCCAGCAGCTTGAGGGTTGGACGACAAGAGACCCAGTACTTC.